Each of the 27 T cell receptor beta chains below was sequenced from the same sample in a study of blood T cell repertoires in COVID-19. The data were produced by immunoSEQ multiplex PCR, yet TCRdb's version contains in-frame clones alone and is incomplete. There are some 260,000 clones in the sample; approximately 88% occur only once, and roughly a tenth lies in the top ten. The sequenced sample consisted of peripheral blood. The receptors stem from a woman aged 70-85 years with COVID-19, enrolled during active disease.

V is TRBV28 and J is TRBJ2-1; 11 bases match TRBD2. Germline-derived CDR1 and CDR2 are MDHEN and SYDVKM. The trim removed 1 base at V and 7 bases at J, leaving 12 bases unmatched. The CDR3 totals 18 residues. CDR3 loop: CASSLLLVAGGSRNEQFF. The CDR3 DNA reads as TGTGCCAGCAGTTTATTGTTGGTAGCGGGAGGGTCTCGTAATGAGCAGTTCTTC.

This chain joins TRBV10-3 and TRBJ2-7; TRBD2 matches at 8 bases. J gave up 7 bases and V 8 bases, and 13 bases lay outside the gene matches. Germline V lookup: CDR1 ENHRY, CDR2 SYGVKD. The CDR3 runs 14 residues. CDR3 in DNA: TGTGCCATCTGGGCTGGTAGCGGGACTGGGGAGCAGTACTTC. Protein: CAIWAGSGTGEQYF.

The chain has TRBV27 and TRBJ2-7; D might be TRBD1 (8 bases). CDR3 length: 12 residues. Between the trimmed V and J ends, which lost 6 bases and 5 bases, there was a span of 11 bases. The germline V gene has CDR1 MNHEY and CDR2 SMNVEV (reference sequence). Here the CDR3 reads CASRQGGNEQYF. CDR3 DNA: TGTGCCAGCAGACAGGGGGGGAACGAGCAGTACTTC.

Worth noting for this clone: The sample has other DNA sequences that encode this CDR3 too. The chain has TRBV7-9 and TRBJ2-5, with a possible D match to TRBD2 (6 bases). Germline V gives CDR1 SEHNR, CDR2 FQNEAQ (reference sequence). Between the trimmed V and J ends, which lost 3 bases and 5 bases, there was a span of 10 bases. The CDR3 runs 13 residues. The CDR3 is CASSFTGEETQYF. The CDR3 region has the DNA TGTGCCAGCAGCTTTACGGGGGAGGAGACCCAGTACTTC.

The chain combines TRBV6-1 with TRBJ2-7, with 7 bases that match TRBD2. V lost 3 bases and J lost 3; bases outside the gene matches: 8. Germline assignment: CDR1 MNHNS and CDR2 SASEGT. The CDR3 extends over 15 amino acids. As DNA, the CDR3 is TGTGCCAGCAGTGAGTCCAGCGGGGCTTTCTACGAGCAGTACTTC. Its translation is CASSESSGAFYEQYF.

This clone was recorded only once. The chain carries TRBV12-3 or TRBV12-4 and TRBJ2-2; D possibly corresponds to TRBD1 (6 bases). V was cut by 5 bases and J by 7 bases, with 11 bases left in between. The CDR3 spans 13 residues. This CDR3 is CASSLTGRGELFF. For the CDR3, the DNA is TGTGCCAGCAGTCTAACAGGGCGCGGGGAGCTGTTTTTT.

The DNA for the CDR3 is TGTGCCAGCAGCTTAGATCCGACAGGGCCAAGACCCCTCCACTTT. Amino acid sequence: CASSLDPTGPRPLHF. The chain couples TRBV11-3 to TRBJ1-6, with 7 bases lining up with TRBD1. The CDR3 totals 15 residues. The germline CDR1 and CDR2 sequences are SGHNT and YENEEA. V trimming: 0 bases; J trimming: 12 bases; junction bases outside the gene matches: 8.

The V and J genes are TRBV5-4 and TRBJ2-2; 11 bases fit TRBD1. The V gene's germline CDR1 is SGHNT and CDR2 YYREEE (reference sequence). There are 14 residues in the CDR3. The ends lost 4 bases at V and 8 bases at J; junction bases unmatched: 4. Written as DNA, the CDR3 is TGTGCCAGCAGCCTGGACAGGGGGCGGGGGGAGCTGTTTTTT. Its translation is CASSLDRGRGELFF.

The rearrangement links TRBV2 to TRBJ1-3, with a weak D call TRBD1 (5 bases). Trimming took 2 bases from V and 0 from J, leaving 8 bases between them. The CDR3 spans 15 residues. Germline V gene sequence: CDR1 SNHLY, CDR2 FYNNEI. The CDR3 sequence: CASSERTISGNTIYF. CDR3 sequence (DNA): TGTGCCAGCAGTGAAAGGACAATCTCTGGAAACACCATATATTTT.

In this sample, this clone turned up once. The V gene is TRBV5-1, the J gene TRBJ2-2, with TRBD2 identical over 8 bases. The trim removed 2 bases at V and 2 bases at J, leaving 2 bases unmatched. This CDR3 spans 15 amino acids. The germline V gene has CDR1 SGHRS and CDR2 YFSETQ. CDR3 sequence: CASSLSGRNTGELFF. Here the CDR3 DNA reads TGCGCCAGCAGCTTAAGCGGGAGAAACACCGGGGAGCTGTTTTTT.

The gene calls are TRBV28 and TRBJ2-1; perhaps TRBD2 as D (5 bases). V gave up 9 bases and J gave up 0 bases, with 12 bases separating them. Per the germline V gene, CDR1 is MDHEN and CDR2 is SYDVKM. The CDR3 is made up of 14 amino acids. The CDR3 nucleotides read TGTGCCAGTCTAGCCGGGGTCTCCTACAATGAGCAGTTCTTC. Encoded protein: CASLAGVSYNEQFF.

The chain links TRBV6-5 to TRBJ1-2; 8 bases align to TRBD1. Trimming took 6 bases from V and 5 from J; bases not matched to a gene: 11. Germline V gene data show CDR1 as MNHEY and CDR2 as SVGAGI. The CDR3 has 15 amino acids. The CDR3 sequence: CASSPGQGARYGYTF. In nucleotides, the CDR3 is TGTGCCAGCAGCCCCGGTCAGGGGGCGAGGTATGGCTACACCTTC.

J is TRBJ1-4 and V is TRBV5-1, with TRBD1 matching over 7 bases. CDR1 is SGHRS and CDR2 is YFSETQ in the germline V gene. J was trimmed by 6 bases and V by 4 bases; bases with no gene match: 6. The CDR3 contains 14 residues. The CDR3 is CASSPRGEDEKLFF. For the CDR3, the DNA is TGCGCCAGCAGCCCCAGGGGGGAGGATGAAAAACTGTTTTTT.

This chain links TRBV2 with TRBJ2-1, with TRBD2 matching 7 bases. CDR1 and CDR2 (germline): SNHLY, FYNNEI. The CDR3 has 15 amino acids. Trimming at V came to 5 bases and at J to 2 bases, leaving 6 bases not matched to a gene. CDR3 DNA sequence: TGTGCCAGCAGTTCGTCTAGCGGAGCCTACAATGAGCAGTTCTTC. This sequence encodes CASSSSSGAYNEQFF.

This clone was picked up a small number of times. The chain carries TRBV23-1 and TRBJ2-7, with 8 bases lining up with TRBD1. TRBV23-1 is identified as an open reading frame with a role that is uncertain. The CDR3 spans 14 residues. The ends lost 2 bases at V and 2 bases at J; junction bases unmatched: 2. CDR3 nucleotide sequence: TGCGCCAGCAGTCAAGGACAGGGCGCCTACGAGCAGTACTTC. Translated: CASSQGQGAYEQYF.

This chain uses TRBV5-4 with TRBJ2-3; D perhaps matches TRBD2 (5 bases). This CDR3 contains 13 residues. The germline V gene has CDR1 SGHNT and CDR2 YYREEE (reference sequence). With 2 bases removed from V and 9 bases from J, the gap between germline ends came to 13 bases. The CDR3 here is CASSFGEKITQYF. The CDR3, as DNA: TGTGCCAGCAGCTTTGGGGAGAAAATAACGCAGTATTTT.

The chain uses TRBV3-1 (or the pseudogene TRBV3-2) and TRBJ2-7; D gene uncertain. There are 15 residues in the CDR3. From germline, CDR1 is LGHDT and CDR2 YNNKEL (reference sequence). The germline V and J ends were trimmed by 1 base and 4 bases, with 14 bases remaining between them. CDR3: CASSQVPTGQYEQYF. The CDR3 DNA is TGTGCCAGCAGCCAAGTCCCAACCGGTCAATACGAGCAGTACTTC.

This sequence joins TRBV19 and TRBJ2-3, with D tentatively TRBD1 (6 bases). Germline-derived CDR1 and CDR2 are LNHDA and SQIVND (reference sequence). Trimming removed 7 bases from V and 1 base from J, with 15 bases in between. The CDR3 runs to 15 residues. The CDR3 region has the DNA TGTGCCAGTAAACCCCAGGGGTTAGGCACAGATACGCAGTATTTT. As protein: CASKPQGLGTDTQYF.

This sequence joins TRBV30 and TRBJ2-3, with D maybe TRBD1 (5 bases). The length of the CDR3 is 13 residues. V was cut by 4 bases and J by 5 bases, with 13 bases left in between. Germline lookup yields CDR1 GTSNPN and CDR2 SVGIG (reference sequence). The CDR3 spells CAWTSQGVDTQYF. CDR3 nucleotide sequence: TGTGCCTGGACTTCTCAGGGCGTAGATACGCAGTATTTT.

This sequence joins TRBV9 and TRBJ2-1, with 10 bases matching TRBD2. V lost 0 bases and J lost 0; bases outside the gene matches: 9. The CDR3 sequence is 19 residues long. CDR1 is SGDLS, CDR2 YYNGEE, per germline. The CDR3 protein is CASSVVGTSALSSYNEQFF. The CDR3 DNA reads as TGTGCCAGCAGCGTAGTTGGGACTAGCGCTTTGAGCTCCTACAATGAGCAGTTCTTC.

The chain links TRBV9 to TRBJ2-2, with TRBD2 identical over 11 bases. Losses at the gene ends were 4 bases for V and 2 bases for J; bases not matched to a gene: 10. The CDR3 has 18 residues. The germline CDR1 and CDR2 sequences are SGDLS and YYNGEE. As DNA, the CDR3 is TGTGCCAGCAGCCCGACCCTCCTAGCGGGAGGTAACACCGGGGAGCTGTTTTTT. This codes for CASSPTLLAGGNTGELFF. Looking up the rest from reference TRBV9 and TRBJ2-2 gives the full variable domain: DSGVTQTPKHLITATGQRVTLRCSPRSGDLSVYWYQQSLDQGLQFLIQYYNGEERAKGNILERFSAQQFPDLHSELNLSSLELGDSALYFCASSPTLLAGGNTGELFFGEGSRLTVL.

CDR3 nucleotide sequence: TGTGCCAGCAGCTTCGGGACACTCGATCAGCCCCAGCATTTT. It encodes CASSFGTLDQPQHF. The chain recombines TRBV28 with TRBJ1-5, with TRBD1 as a possible D gene (6 bases). The CDR3 has 14 residues. V was clipped by 6 bases and J by 5 bases, with 14 bases between them. The germline CDR1 and CDR2 sequences are MDHEN and SYDVKM. Using reference TRBV28 and TRBJ1-5 for the parts outside the CDR3, the full variable domain is DVKVTQSSRYLVKRTGEKVFLECVQDMDHENMFWYRQDPGLGLRLIYFSYDVKMKEKGDIPEGYSVSREKKERFSLILESASTNQTSMYLCASSFGTLDQPQHFGDGTRLSIL.

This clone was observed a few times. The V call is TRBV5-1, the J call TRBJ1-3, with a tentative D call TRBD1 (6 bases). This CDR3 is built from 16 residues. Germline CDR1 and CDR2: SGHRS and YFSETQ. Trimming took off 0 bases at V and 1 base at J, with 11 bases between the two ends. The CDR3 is CASSLDITGSGNTIYF. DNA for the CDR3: TGCGCCAGCAGCTTGGATATAACAGGGTCTGGAAACACCATATATTTT. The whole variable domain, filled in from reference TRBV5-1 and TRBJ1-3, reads KAGVTQTPRYLIKTRGQQVTLSCSPISGHRSVSWYQQTPGQGLQFLFEYFSETQRNKGNFPGRFSGRQFSNSRSEMNVSTLELGDSALYLCASSLDITGSGNTIYFGEGSWLTVV.

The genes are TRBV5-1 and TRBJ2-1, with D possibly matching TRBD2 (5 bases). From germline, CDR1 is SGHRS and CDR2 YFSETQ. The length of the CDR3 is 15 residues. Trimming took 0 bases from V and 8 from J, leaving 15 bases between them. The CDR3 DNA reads TGCGCCAGCAGCTTGGTAAGCTCGGGGTTGGATGAGCAGTTCTTC. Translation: CASSLVSSGLDEQFF.

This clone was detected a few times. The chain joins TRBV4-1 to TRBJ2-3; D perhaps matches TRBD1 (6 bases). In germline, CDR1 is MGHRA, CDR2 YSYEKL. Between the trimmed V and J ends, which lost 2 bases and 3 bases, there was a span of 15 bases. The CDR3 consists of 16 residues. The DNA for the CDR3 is TGCGCCAGCAGCCAACTCCTGTCAGGGGAGACAGATACGCAGTATTTT. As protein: CASSQLLSGETDTQYF.

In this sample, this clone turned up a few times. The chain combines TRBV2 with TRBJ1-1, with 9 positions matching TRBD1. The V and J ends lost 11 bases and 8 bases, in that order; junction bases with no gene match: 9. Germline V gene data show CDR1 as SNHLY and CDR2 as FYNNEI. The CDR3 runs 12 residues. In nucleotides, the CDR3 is TGTGCCTGTTCCCGGGACAGGGCGGAAGCTTTCTTT. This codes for CACSRDRAEAFF.

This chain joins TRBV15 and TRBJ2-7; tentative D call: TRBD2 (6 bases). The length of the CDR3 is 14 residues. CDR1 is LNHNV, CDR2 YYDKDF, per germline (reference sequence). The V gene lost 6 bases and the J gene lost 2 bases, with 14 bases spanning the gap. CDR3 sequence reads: CATRDGGRPYEQYF. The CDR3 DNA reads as TGTGCCACCAGGGATGGGGGGAGGCCCTACGAGCAGTACTTC.